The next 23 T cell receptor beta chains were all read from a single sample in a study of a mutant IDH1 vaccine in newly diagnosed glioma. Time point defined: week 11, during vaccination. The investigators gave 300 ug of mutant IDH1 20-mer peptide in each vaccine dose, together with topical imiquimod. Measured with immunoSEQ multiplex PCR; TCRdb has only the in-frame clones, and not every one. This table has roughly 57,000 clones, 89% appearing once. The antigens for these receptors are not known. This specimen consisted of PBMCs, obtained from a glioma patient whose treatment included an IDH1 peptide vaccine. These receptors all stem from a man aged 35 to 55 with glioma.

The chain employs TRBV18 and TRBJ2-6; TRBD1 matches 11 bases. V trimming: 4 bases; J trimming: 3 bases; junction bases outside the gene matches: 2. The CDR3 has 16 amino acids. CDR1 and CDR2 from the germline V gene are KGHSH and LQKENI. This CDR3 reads CASSRTGGVGANVLTF. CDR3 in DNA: TGTGCCAGCTCACGGACAGGGGGCGTTGGGGCCAACGTCCTGACTTTC.

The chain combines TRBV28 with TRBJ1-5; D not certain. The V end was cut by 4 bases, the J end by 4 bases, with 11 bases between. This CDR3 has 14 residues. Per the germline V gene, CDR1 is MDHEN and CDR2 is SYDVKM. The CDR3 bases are TGTGCCAGCAGTTCACGACGGGCGAATCAGCCCCAGCATTTT. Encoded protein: CASSSRRANQPQHF.

CDR3 coding DNA: TGTGCCAGCAGTTACGCCCGGGAACTAAATGAGCAGTTCTTC. Protein sequence: CASSYARELNEQFF. The chain carries TRBV6-5 and TRBJ2-1, with D possibly TRBD2 on 5 matching bases. The CDR3 loop spans 14 amino acids. The V end lost 2 bases, the J end lost 7 bases, and 12 bases lay between the germline ends. The germline V gene encodes CDR1 MNHEY and CDR2 SVGAGI.

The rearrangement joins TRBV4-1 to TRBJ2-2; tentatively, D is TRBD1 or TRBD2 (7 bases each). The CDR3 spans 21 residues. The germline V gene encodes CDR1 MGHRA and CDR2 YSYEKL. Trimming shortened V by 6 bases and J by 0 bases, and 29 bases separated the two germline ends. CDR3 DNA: TGCGCCAGCAGTAAAACTCGCAGGGGGACTACTAAGACGGCGAACACCGGGGAGCTGTTTTTT. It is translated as CASSKTRRGTTKTANTGELFF.

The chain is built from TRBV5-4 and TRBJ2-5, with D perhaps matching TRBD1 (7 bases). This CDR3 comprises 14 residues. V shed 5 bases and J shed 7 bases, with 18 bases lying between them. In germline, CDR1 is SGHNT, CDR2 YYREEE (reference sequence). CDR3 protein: CASRPQGQGGTQYF. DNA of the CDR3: TGTGCCAGCAGACCCCAAGGGCAGGGGGGGACCCAGTACTTC. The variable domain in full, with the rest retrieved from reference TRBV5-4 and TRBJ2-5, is ETGVTQSPTHLIKTRGQQVTLRCSSQSGHNTVSWYQQALGQGPQFIFQYYREEENGRGNFPPRFSGLQFPNYSSELNVNALELDDSALYLCASRPQGQGGTQYFGPGTRLLVL.

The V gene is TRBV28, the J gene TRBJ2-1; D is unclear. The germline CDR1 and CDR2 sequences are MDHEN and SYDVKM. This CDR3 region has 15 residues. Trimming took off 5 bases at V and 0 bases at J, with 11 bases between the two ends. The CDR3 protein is CASSPPQNSYNEQFF. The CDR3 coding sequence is TGTGCCAGCAGTCCGCCCCAAAACTCCTACAATGAGCAGTTCTTC.

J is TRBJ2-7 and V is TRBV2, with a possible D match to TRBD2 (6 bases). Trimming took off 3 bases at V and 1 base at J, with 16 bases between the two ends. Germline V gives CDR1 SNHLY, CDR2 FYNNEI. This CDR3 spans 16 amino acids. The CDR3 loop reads CASSEGGGRASYEQYF. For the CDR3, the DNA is TGTGCCAGCAGTGAGGGAGGAGGAAGGGCGTCCTACGAGCAGTACTTC.

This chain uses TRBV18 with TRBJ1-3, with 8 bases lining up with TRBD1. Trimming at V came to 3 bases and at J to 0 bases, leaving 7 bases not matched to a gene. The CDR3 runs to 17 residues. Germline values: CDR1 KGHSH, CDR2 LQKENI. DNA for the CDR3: TGTGCCAGCTCACCTTGGGACAGGCCCTTCTCTGGAAACACCATATATTTT. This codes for CASSPWDRPFSGNTIYF.

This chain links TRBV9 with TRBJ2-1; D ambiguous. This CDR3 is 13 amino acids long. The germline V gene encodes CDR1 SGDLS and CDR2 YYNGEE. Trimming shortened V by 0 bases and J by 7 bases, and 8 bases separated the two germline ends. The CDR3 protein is CASSVGGTNEQFF. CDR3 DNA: TGTGCCAGCAGCGTAGGGGGAACAAATGAGCAGTTCTTC.

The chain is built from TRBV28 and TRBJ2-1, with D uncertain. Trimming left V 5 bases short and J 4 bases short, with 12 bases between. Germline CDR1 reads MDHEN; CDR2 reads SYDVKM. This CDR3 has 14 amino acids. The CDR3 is CASSNATVYNEQFF. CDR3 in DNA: TGTGCCAGCAGTAACGCGACTGTGTACAATGAGCAGTTCTTC.

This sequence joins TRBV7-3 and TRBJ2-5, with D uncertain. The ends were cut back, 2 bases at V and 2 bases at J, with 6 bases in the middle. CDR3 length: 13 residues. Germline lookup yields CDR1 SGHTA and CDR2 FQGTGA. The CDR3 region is CASSLVQQETQYF. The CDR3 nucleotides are TGTGCCAGCAGCTTAGTACAGCAAGAGACCCAGTACTTC.

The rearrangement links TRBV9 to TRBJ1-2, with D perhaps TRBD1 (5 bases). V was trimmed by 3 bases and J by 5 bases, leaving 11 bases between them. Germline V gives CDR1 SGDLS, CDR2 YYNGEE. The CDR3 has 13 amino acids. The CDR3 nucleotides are TGTGCCAGCAGCGCTGACAGAGGGTATGGCTACACCTTC. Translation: CASSADRGYGYTF.

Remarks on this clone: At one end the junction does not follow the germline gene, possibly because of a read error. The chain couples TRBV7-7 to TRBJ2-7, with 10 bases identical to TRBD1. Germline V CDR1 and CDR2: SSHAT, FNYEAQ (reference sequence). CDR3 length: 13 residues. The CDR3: CASSSDRGDEQYF. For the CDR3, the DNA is TGTGCTAGCAGCTCGGACAGGGGGGACGAGCAGTACTTC.

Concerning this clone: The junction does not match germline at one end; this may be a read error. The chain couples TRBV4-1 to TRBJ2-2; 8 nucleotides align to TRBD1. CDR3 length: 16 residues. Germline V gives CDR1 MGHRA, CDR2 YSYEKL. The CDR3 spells CAGSPRQGRNTGELFF. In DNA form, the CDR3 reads TGCGCCGGCAGCCCAAGACAGGGGAGGAACACCGGGGAGCTGTTTTTT.

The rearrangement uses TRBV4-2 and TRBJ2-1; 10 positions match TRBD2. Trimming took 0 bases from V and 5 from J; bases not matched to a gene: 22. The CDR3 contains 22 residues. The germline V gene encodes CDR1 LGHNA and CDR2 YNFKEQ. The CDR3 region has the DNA TGTGCCAGCAGCCAAGATCGGGTGGAGCTAGCGGGAGCGGGGGGGGTACACAATGAGCAGTTCTTC. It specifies CASSQDRVELAGAGGVHNEQFF.

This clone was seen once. This CDR3 reads CAWSNRGDTGELFF. CDR3 DNA: TGTGCCTGGAGTAACAGGGGTGACACCGGGGAGCTGTTTTTT. The V gene is TRBV30, the J gene TRBJ2-2, with TRBD1 identical over 7 bases. CDR3 size: 14 residues. CDR1 is GTSNPN and CDR2 is SVGIG in the germline V gene (reference sequence). After removal of 2 bases from V and 3 bases from J, the junction contained 3 bases not matched to a gene.

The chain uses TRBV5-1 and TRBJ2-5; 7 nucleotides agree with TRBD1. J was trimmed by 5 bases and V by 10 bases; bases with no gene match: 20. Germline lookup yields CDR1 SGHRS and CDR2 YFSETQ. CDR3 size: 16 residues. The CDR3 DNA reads TGCGCCGGCAAGGGGGCGGTGGGCAGGACTGGCGAGACCCAGTACTTC. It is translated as CAGKGAVGRTGETQYF.

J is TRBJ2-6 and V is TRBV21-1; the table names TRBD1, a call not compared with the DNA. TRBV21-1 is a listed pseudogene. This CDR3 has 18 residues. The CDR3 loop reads CASSFRIRTYSGANVLTF. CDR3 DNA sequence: TGTGCCAGCAGCTTCAGGATCAGAACCTACTCTGGGGCCAACGTCCTGACTTTC.

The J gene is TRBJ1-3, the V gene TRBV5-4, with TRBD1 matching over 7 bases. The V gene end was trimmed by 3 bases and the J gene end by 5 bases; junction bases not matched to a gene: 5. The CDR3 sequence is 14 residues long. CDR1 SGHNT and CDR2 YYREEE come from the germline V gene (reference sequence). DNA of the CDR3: TGTGCCAGCAGCTCACAGGGGACCCGAAACACCATATATTTT. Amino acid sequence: CASSSQGTRNTIYF. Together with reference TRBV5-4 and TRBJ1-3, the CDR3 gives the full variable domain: ETGVTQSPTHLIKTRGQQVTLRCSSQSGHNTVSWYQQALGQGPQFIFQYYREEENGRGNFPPRFSGLQFPNYSSELNVNALELDDSALYLCASSSQGTRNTIYFGEGSWLTVV.

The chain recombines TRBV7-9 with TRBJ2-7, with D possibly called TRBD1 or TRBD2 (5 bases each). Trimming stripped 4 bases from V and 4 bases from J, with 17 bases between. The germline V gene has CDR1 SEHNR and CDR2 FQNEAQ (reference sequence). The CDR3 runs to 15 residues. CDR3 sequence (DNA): TGTGCCAGCAGCTCTTACGGGGCATCGCGGTACGAGCAGTACTTC. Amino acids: CASSSYGASRYEQYF.

Here the CDR3 reads CASSPRTILQETQYF. The CDR3, as DNA: TGTGCCAGCAGCCCTCGGACCATCCTTCAAGAGACCCAGTACTTC. This rearrangement joins TRBV14 to TRBJ2-5; the D is unclear. V was shortened by 4 bases and J by 2 bases, with 14 bases between the two germline ends. This CDR3 contains 15 residues. Germline CDR1 SGHDN, CDR2 FVKESK.

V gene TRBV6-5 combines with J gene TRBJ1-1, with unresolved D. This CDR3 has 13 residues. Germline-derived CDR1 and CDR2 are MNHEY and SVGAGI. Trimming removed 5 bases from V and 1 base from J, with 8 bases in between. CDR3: CASSKDENTEAFF. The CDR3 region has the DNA TGTGCCAGCAGTAAAGACGAGAACACTGAAGCTTTCTTT.

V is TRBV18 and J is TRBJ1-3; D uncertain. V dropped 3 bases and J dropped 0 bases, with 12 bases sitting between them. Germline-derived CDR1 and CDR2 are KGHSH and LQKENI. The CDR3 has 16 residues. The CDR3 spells CASSPSTSRSGNTIYF. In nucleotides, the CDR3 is TGTGCCAGCTCACCCTCGACATCGCGCTCTGGAAACACCATATATTTT.